The 22 T cell receptor beta chains reported below all come from one sample, sequenced in a study of T cells after yellow fever vaccination (dated by TCRdb to the late 2010s). Library generation was performed with 5' RACE. For sequencing, an Illumina HiSeq 2500 was employed. In-frame beta chains were kept once TCRdb had trimmed the public reads at Q25 with fastp and called clones with MiXCR. Each CDR3 protein gets just one entry, which takes the most common genes and DNA from the rows behind it. A total of over 110,000 distinct CDR3 sequences appear in this sample, 7.7% of them only once. The ten largest make up roughly 0.73% of the sample. Reading the label with the study, this specimen's treatment or condition is: live attenuated yellow fever vaccine strain. The specimen comprised CD4+ T cells sorted from PBMCs, sampled 5 days after the yellow fever booster vaccination. Receptors originate from a man aged 25-45 years who received the YFV17D yellow fever vaccine.

This clonotype was recorded at least ten times. The rearrangement uses TRBV4-3 and TRBJ2-5, with 7 bases identical to TRBD2. Trimming at V came to 0 bases and at J to 9 bases, leaving 4 bases not matched to a gene. The CDR3 is 13 residues long. Per germline, CDR1 LGHNA and CDR2 YSLEER. CDR3 residues: CASSQDRGEAQYF. The DNA of the CDR3 is TGCGCCAGCAGCCAAGATCGGGGGGAAGCCCAGTACTTC.

The chain is built from TRBV20-1 and TRBJ2-3; no clear D gene. V lost 6 bases, J lost 0 bases, and 10 bases lay in between. This CDR3 has 13 residues. The germline gives CDR1 DFQATT, CDR2 SNEGSKA (reference sequence). CDR3 in amino acids: CSAPRTSTDTQYF. As DNA, the CDR3 is TGCAGTGCCCCGCGTACTAGCACAGATACGCAGTATTTT.

This clonotype appeared many times. The V gene is TRBV30, the J gene TRBJ2-7; 12 nucleotides align to TRBD2. This CDR3 has 15 amino acids. The J segment lost 0 bases and the V segment lost 4 bases, leaving 4 bases of the junction unmatched. Germline CDR1 is GTSNPN and CDR2 is SVGIG (reference sequence). CDR3 sequence: CAWTSGRAYSYEQYF. CDR3 DNA: TGTGCCTGGACTAGCGGGAGGGCCTACTCCTACGAGCAGTACTTC.

This clonotype was recorded many times. The chain has TRBV9 and TRBJ2-5; TRBD2 matches at 8 bases. Losses at the gene ends were 3 bases for V and 1 base for J; bases not matched to a gene: 2. The CDR3 is made up of 14 amino acids. Germline assignment: CDR1 SGDLS and CDR2 YYNGEE. The CDR3 protein is CASSGSGIQETQYF. In DNA form, the CDR3 reads TGTGCCAGCAGCGGTAGCGGGATCCAAGAGACCCAGTACTTC. Full variable domain (remainder filled in from reference TRBV9 and TRBJ2-5): DSGVTQTPKHLITATGQRVTLRCSPRSGDLSVYWYQQSLDQGLQFLIQYYNGEERAKGNILERFSAQQFPDLHSELNLSSLELGDSALYFCASSGSGIQETQYFGPGTRLLVL.

At least ten counts were recorded for this clonotype. Here the CDR3 DNA reads TGCAGTGCTAGCCCTAGGAATGAGCAGTTCTTC. Encoded protein: CSASPRNEQFF. J is TRBJ2-1 and V is TRBV20-1; D uncertain. The CDR3 has 11 residues. The germline V gene encodes CDR1 DFQATT and CDR2 SNEGSKA (reference sequence). The V and J ends lost 3 bases and 7 bases respectively, with 7 bases between them.

This clonotype occurred many times. The CDR3 reads CASSYGTGKPWEQYF. CDR3 sequence (DNA): TGTGCCAGCAGTTACGGTACAGGGAAGCCGTGGGAGCAGTACTTC. The genes are TRBV6-2 or TRBV6-3 and TRBJ2-7, with D possibly being TRBD1 (6 bases). Germline V gives CDR1 MNHEY, CDR2 SVGEGT. The CDR3 is 15 amino acids. Trimming left V 2 bases short and J 7 bases short, with 18 bases between.

There are a few counts of this clonotype. This chain uses TRBV7-9 with TRBJ2-3, with D possibly matching TRBD2 (5 bases). The germline CDR1 and CDR2 sequences are SEHNR and FQNEAQ (reference sequence). This CDR3 is 14 amino acids long. Trimming shortened V by 5 bases and J by 6 bases, and 15 bases separated the two germline ends. In DNA form, the CDR3 reads TGTGCCAGCAGCCCGTTAGACTCGGGGGATACGCAGTATTTT. Encoded protein: CASSPLDSGDTQYF.

This clonotype showed up just a few times. The chain uses TRBV5-4 and TRBJ2-1; D might be TRBD2 (7 bases). Trimming left V 3 bases short and J 8 bases short, with 18 bases between. CDR3 length equals 15 residues. Germline lookup yields CDR1 SGHNT and CDR2 YYREEE (reference sequence). CDR3 nucleotides: TGTGCCAGCAGCTCTCTAGGCGGGGGCGGCGATGAGCAGTTCTTC. Amino acids: CASSSLGGGGDEQFF.

This clonotype has at least ten counts. J is TRBJ2-2 and V is TRBV11-1; D gene unclear. The CDR3 runs to 14 residues. CDR1 and CDR2 (germline): SGHAT, FQDESV (reference sequence). Trimming left V 5 bases short and J 4 bases short, with 11 bases between. As DNA, the CDR3 is TGTGCCAGCAGCATAAGTCTAGGCACCGGGGAGCTGTTTTTT. This translates into CASSISLGTGELFF.

This clonotype came up many times. J is TRBJ2-7 and V is TRBV6-5; 8 bases match TRBD2. V shed 4 bases, J shed 2 bases, and the junction held 13 bases outside the gene matches. Looked up from germline, CDR1 is MNHEY and CDR2 is SVGAGI. The CDR3 contains 17 residues. The CDR3 region is CASSLVGGRMSAYEQYF. DNA of the CDR3: TGTGCCAGCAGTTTAGTTGGCGGGAGGATGAGTGCCTACGAGCAGTACTTC.

As regards this clonotype: This clone may be a read error of a much larger clone one base away. The chain couples TRBV12-3 or TRBV12-4 to TRBJ2-4; D unresolved. CDR3 length equals 14 residues. The germline V and J ends were trimmed by 5 bases and 4 bases, with 12 bases remaining between them. CDR3 bases: TGTGCCAGCAGTCCCAGACGAACGAAAAACATTCAGTACTTC. Residues: CASSPRRTKNIQYF.

In its sample, this clonotype was seen a few times. The rearrangement links TRBV6-2 or TRBV6-3 to TRBJ2-1, with D unclear. The CDR3 covers 14 residues. Trimming took off 5 bases at V and 6 bases at J, with 14 bases between the two ends. Germline values: CDR1 MNHEY, CDR2 SVGEGT. Here the CDR3 reads CASSRRVGGNEQFF. In DNA form, the CDR3 reads TGTGCCAGCAGTCGAAGGGTAGGCGGCAATGAGCAGTTCTTC.

This clonotype was observed many times. This chain joins TRBV3-1 and TRBJ2-7; TRBD2 aligns across 9 bases. The CDR3 has 15 residues. Germline V gives CDR1 LGHDT, CDR2 YNNKEL (reference sequence). J was trimmed by 3 bases and V by 5 bases; bases with no gene match: 8. In DNA form, the CDR3 reads TGTGCCAGCAGCGAGGTAGCGGGAGTCTTCTACGAGCAGTACTTC. This codes for CASSEVAGVFYEQYF.

This clonotype was counted ten times or more. The V call is TRBV21-1, the J call TRBJ2-7; the table gives TRBD2 as D, unverified against the DNA. TRBV21-1 is a listed pseudogene. The CDR3 loop spans 14 amino acids. The chain's CDR3 is CASSKVREWYEQYF. The DNA of the CDR3 is TGTGCCAGCAGCAAAGTGCGGGAGTGGTACGAGCAGTACTTC.

The chain has TRBV14 and TRBJ1-1, with 8 bases aligning to TRBD1. Trimming at V came to 4 bases and at J to 4 bases, leaving 2 bases not matched to a gene. This CDR3 comprises 13 residues. CDR1 and CDR2 from the germline V gene are SGHDN and FVKESK. DNA of the CDR3: TGTGCCAGCAGCCGGGACAGGACCACTGAAGCTTTCTTT. Amino acid sequence: CASSRDRTTEAFF.

The sample holds many counts of this clonotype. V usage is TRBV30 and J usage is TRBJ2-7; the D gene is possibly TRBD1 (5 bases). The germline V gene encodes CDR1 GTSNPN and CDR2 SVGIG (reference sequence). This CDR3 contains 15 residues. V dropped 1 base and J dropped 5 bases, with 18 bases sitting between them. CDR3 sequence reads: CAWSAWDFPRDEQYF. The CDR3 nucleotides read TGTGCCTGGAGTGCCTGGGATTTTCCCAGGGACGAGCAGTACTTC. Filled out from reference TRBV30 and TRBJ2-7, the complete variable domain reads SQTIHQWPATLVQPVGSPLSLECTVEGTSNPNLYWYRQAAGRGLQLLFYSVGIGQISSEVPQNLSASRPQDRQFILSSKKLLLSDSGFYLCAWSAWDFPRDEQYFGPGTRLTVT.

This clonotype was seen repeatedly, ten times or more. The genes are TRBV14 and TRBJ2-1; D unclear. Germline V lookup: CDR1 SGHDN, CDR2 FVKESK. The CDR3 consists of 14 residues. The V end lost 2 bases, the J end lost 4 bases, and 9 bases lay between the germline ends. This chain's CDR3 is CASSQLSGYNEQFF. CDR3 sequence (DNA): TGTGCCAGCAGCCAATTGTCTGGATACAATGAGCAGTTCTTC.

This clonotype was counted ten times or more. The chain recombines TRBV5-6 with TRBJ1-1, with D hard to call. V dropped 1 base and J dropped 6 bases, with 4 bases sitting between them. In germline, CDR1 is SGHDT, CDR2 YYEEEE. The CDR3 contains 11 residues. The CDR3 sequence: CASSLSSEAFF. The CDR3 DNA follows: TGTGCCAGCAGCTTGTCCTCTGAAGCTTTCTTT.

In its sample, this clonotype was seen many times. The rearrangement joins TRBV11-1 to TRBJ2-3; 8 positions match TRBD2. The CDR3 extends over 18 amino acids. The trim removed 4 bases at V and 3 bases at J, leaving 15 bases unmatched. Per germline, CDR1 SGHAT and CDR2 FQDESV (reference sequence). The DNA for the CDR3 is TGTGCCAGCAGCTCGGAGGGGAAAAAGCGGGAGTCGACAGATACGCAGTATTTT. Its protein product is CASSSEGKKRESTDTQYF.

This clonotype appeared many times. The rearrangement uses TRBV11-2 and TRBJ2-1; TRBD2 aligns across 13 bases. CDR3 length: 17 residues. Germline V lookup: CDR1 SGHAT, CDR2 FQNNGV. V lost 5 bases, J lost 8 bases, and 12 bases stayed unmatched. The CDR3 reads CASSLWTSGSKGDEQFF. CDR3 DNA: TGTGCCAGCAGCCTGTGGACTAGCGGGAGCAAGGGGGATGAGCAGTTCTTC.

This rearrangement joins TRBV28 to TRBJ2-1; 9 bases align to TRBD2. V lost 3 bases to trimming and J lost 8 bases; unmatched junction nucleotides: 11. CDR1 MDHEN and CDR2 SYDVKM come from the germline V gene. This CDR3 region has 16 residues. The CDR3 reads CASSFGGGRAMYEQFF. The CDR3 DNA is TGTGCCAGCAGTTTTGGCGGCGGGAGGGCCATGTATGAGCAGTTCTTC.

This clonotype was counted at least ten times. This chain connects TRBV7-9 to TRBJ2-7; the D gene is possibly TRBD1 (6 bases). This CDR3 has 13 residues. Germline lookup yields CDR1 SEHNR and CDR2 FQNEAQ (reference sequence). V dropped 3 bases and J dropped 6 bases, with 12 bases sitting between them. CDR3 sequence (DNA): TGTGCCAGCAGCTTCGGCTCCAGGGGCGAGCAGTACTTC. As protein: CASSFGSRGEQYF.